The rows below give T cell receptor beta chains drawn from one sample of a study of blood T cell repertoires in COVID-19. Assay: immunoSEQ multiplex PCR; the TCRdb copy retains only in-frame clones and omits some. The sample consists of tens of thousands of clones, 70% to 85% of them appearing once. The sequenced sample was peripheral blood. The source of these receptors is a man older than 75 with COVID-19, enrolled during active disease. Each CDR3 is given with its conserved first and last residue. D genes are given only for firm matches. Rows give clone size only sometimes, using once, few, many, or a class for an expanded clone.

TRBD1 TRBJ2-5 . TRBV2 TGTGCCAGCAGTGAATTCCTACCCGGGACAGGGGGAGAGACCCAGTACTTC CASSEFLPGTGGETQYF
. TRBJ2-2 . TRBV6-5 TGTGCCAGCAGGACAGGAGAGGCCGGGGAGCTGTTTTTT CASRTGEAGELFF
. TRBJ2-5 few TRBV11-2 TGTGCCAGCAGCTTAGAAGGCGTGAGGCAGACCCAGTACTTC CASSLEGVRQTQYF
. TRBJ1-1 . TRBV12-3/TRBV12-4 TGTGCCAGCAGTAGGAGGGAGGGCACTGAAGCTTTCTTT CASSRREGTEAFF
TRBD1 TRBJ2-5 . TRBV4-1 TGCGCCAGCAGCCAAGAGGGACAGGGCAGGCGGGAGACCCAGTACTTC CASSQEGQGRRETQYF
. TRBJ2-7 . TRBV9 TGTGCCAGCAGCGAGCAACAGGGCTACGAGCAGTACTTC CASSEQQGYEQYF
. TRBJ1-5 few TRBV6-5 TGTGCCAGCACCCACAGGGCGAGCAATCAGCCCCAGCATTTT CASTHRASNQPQHF
. TRBJ2-3 . TRBV9 TGTGCCAGCAGCGTAGTTTGGGCCCCGGTGGATACGCAGTATTTT CASSVVWAPVDTQYF
. TRBJ1-3 few TRBV30 TGTGCCTGGATTAATAGCGGGGGAAACACCATATATTTT CAWINSGGNTIYF
. TRBJ1-2 . TRBV19 TGTGCCAGTAGTAGCGGGGCTAACTATGGCTACACCTTC CASSSGANYGYTF
. TRBJ2-3 once TRBV4-1 TGCGCCAGCAGCCAAGATAGCGAGCAATATACGCAGTATTTT CASSQDSEQYTQYF
TRBD1 TRBJ1-2 . TRBV5-6 TGTGCCAGCAGCCGTGACAGGGATTATGGCTACACCTTC CASSRDRDYGYTF
TRBD1 TRBJ1-1 . TRBV30 TGTGCCTGGGATCGCCGACAGGGGGACACTGAAGCTTTCTTT CAWDRRQGDTEAFF
TRBD1 TRBJ1-4 . TRBV18 TGTGCCAGCTCACCGGGACAGGGTTCTGAAAAACTGTTTTTT CASSPGQGSEKLFF
. TRBJ1-2 . TRBV5-1 TGCGCCAGCAGCTTTGGGAGCGTCGGTGGCTACACCTTC CASSFGSVGGYTF
. TRBJ1-6 few TRBV4-2 TGTGCCAGCAGCCAACGGGGGGTTGATTCACCCCTCCACTTT CASSQRGVDSPLHF
TRBD1 TRBJ1-1 . TRBV28 TGTGCCAGCAGTTTCCCAGGACAGGGGGAGAGGGCTTTCTTT CASSFPGQGERAFF
TRBD2 TRBJ2-1 . TRBV7-8 TGTGCCAGCAGCCGGACTAGCGGGGGGGCATTCTACAATGAGCAGTTCTTC CASSRTSGGAFYNEQFF
. TRBJ1-1 once TRBV7-2 TGTGCCAGCAGCTCCCGGGGGGGTCAGGGGAAGACTGAAGCTTTCTTT CASSSRGGQGKTEAFF
TRBD1 TRBJ2-7 once TRBV27 TGTGCCAGCAGTTGGGACAGGGTCTCCTACGAGCAGTACTTC CASSWDRVSYEQYF
TRBD1 TRBJ1-6 . TRBV19 TGTGCCAGTAGTATACCCAGGGGGAATTCACCCCTCCACTTT CASSIPRGNSPLHF
. TRBJ2-1 once TRBV6-5 TGTGCCACAGGGAAGGACACCTACAATGAGCAGTTCTTC CATGKDTYNEQFF
. TRBJ1-1 once TRBV21-1 TGTGCCAGCAGCAAACAAGACAGGGGCACTGAAGCTTTCTTT CASSKQDRGTEAFF
TRBD1 TRBJ1-2 . TRBV10-2 TGCGCCAGCAGTGACCACGGGACAGCTAAAATTAACTATGGCTACACCTTC CASSDHGTAKINYGYTF
TRBD2 TRBJ2-5 few TRBV7-8 TGTGCCAGCAGCCCCTCGGGCTGGCGGGGGGCCCTTCGGGAGACCCAGTACTTC CASSPSGWRGALRETQYF
TRBD1 TRBJ1-3 many TRBV6-1 TGTGCCAGCAGTGGGGAAGGACAGGGAAGCTCTGGAAACACCATATATTTT CASSGEGQGSSGNTIYF
TRBD2 TRBJ2-1 . TRBV25-1 TGTGCCAGCAGAAAAACTAGCGGGGGGGCTAATGAGCAGTTCTTC CASRKTSGGANEQFF
. TRBJ2-5 . TRBV7-2 TGTGCCAGCAGCTTAGCAGTAGGGAGGGGGCAAGAGACCCAGTACTTC CASSLAVGRGQETQYF
TRBD2 TRBJ2-5 . TRBV6-1 TGTGCCAGCAGTGAAGGACTAGCGGGGGGGCCTGGTGAGACCCAGTACTTC CASSEGLAGGPGETQYF
. TRBJ1-2 . TRBV30 TGTGCCTGGAGTGTACGGGGTGACTATGGCTACACCTTC CAWSVRGDYGYTF
TRBD1 TRBJ1-1 . TRBV5-5 TGTGCCAGCAGCTTGGAAGGGACAGGGGCGAACGAAGCTTTCTTT CASSLEGTGANEAFF